The present T cell receptor beta chain was sequenced within a study of T cells in Graves' hyperthyroidism and ophthalmopathy. Points on this clonotype: A much larger clone sits a single nucleotide away, making a read error possible.

From RNA transcripts, TCR beta CDR3 regions were amplified. First-round RT-PCR targeting the TCR CDR3 was performed with the HTBI primer set. TCRdb passed the multiplex PCR reads through MiXCR, listing each CDR3 protein once. This table holds around 760,000 distinct CDR3 sequences, roughly a third found once. Germline V gene data show CDR1 as KGHDR and CDR2 as SFDVKD. The CDR3 has 14 amino acids. This sequence was found in a woman aged 40 to 50 with Graves' hyperthyroidism. The sequenced sample was blood. V and J are TRBV24-1 and TRBJ2-5; 7 bases map to TRBD1. CDR3 sequence reads: CASSDLRGPGTQYF. CDR3 sequence (DNA): TGTGCCAGCAGTGATTTGAGGGGGCCGGGGACCCAGTACTTC.